This T cell receptor beta chain was obtained from a study of blood T cell repertoires in COVID-19. About the study: T cells, B-cell-depleted T cells, or PBMCs supplied cDNA or gDNA.

The V end was cut by 1 base, the J end by 3 bases, with 12 bases between. The CDR3 covers 15 residues. The germline V gene encodes CDR1 SGHRS and CDR2 YFSETQ. This clone has only a few counts. Per the authors' pipeline: How many nucleated cells were present was estimated from reference gene primer amplification. The assay was immunoSEQ multiplex PCR, and TCRdb's table has in-frame clones only and misses some. The V and J calls and clone size come from that table; D and trimming were worked out from the DNA. The sample has 100,000 to 110,000 clones, around four fifths seen once. The chain joins TRBV5-1 to TRBJ2-3, with no clear D. This TCR came from a man aged 45-65 years with active or convalescent COVID-19. Source material: peripheral blood. Here the CDR3 reads CASSLHGEQTDTQYF. In DNA, the CDR3 is TGCGCCAGCAGCTTGCACGGAGAGCAGACAGATACGCAGTATTTT.